The 5 T cell receptor beta chains given below trace back to one sample, sequenced in a study of CD8+ T cells in alopecia areata. cDNA serving as the sequencing template came from extracted, reverse transcribed RNA. The protocol was immunoSEQ multiplex PCR, while the TCRdb copy is restricted to in-frame clones and leaves out a portion. Of 90,000 to 150,000 clones listed, approximately 53% were seen once; the top ten hold around 0.44%. The treatment was: oral pan-JAK inhibitor, 5-10 mg twice daily. This specimen was CD4+ T cells sorted from blood, taken at week 4, from a patient treated with tofacitinib. The receptor source for this set is a human donor with alopecia areata.

This clone has only a few counts. The chain couples TRBV29-1 to TRBJ2-3, with D perhaps matching TRBD1 (7 bases). Germline loops: CDR1 SQVTM, CDR2 ANQGSEA. V was cut by 3 bases and J by 3 bases, with 13 bases left in between. This CDR3 has 14 amino acids. In DNA form, the CDR3 reads TGCAGCGTTGAGGAGGGGGCTGGGACAGATACGCAGTATTTT. Translating it yields CSVEEGAGTDTQYF.

The chain combines TRBV29-1 with TRBJ2-7; 10 nucleotides agree with TRBD2. CDR1 SQVTM and CDR2 ANQGSEA come from the germline V gene. V trimming: 7 bases; J trimming: 0 bases; junction bases outside the gene matches: 6. The CDR3 length is 14 residues. The CDR3 region has the DNA TGCAGCGCATTGGGACTAGCGTCCTCCTACGAGCAGTACTTC. It codes for CSALGLASSYEQYF.

The chain has TRBV5-1 and TRBJ2-2, with D hard to call. Germline V gene sequence: CDR1 SGHRS, CDR2 YFSETQ. V lost 0 bases and J lost 0, with 9 bases in between. This CDR3 has 16 residues. The CDR3 DNA reads TGCGCCAGCAGCTTGGGAAACAGCGCGAACACCGGGGAGCTGTTTTTT. This codes for CASSLGNSANTGELFF.

This rearrangement joins TRBV9 to TRBJ1-5; D remains ambiguous. CDR3 length: 13 residues. The germline V gene has CDR1 SGDLS and CDR2 YYNGEE. V gave up 2 bases and J gave up 7 bases, with 10 bases separating them. CDR3 in amino acids: CASSVLPQQPQHF. The CDR3 DNA reads as TGTGCCAGCAGCGTTTTACCCCAACAGCCCCAGCATTTT. The full variable domain, its missing parts supplied by reference TRBV9 and TRBJ1-5, is DSGVTQTPKHLITATGQRVTLRCSPRSGDLSVYWYQQSLDQGLQFLIQYYNGEERAKGNILERFSAQQFPDLHSELNLSSLELGDSALYFCASSVLPQQPQHFGDGTRLSIL.

This clone appeared a few times. The chain joins TRBV4-1 to TRBJ1-2; 7 bases are shared with TRBD1. J was trimmed by 8 bases and V by 6 bases; bases with no gene match: 9. The CDR3 is 13 amino acids. The V gene's germline CDR1 is MGHRA and CDR2 YSYEKL. CDR3 amino acids: CASRRTGEWGYTF. CDR3 nucleotides: TGCGCCAGCAGGCGGACAGGCGAGTGGGGCTACACCTTC.